These 5 T cell receptor beta chains were all obtained from the same sample, sequenced in a study of blood T cell repertoires in COVID-19. Sequencing was performed with immunoSEQ multiplex PCR; in TCRdb, only in-frame clones are kept and a portion is missing. The table shows roughly 30,000 clones, with around 90% occurring only once. The specimen was peripheral blood. The receptors originated from a man aged 60-69 years with COVID-19, enrolled during active disease.

The V and J genes are TRBV6-1 and TRBJ2-4; a weak D match, TRBD1 (6 bases). Germline loops: CDR1 MNHNS, CDR2 SASEGT. CDR3 size: 16 residues. Trimming stripped 2 bases from V and 8 bases from J, with 19 bases between. This CDR3 reads CASSELRDSSGDIQYF. CDR3 DNA sequence: TGTGCCAGCAGTGAATTGCGCGACTCCTCAGGGGACATTCAGTACTTC.

The rearrangement uses TRBV19 and TRBJ2-3; the match to TRBD2 covers 9 bases. Germline values: CDR1 LNHDA, CDR2 SQIVND (reference sequence). V gave up 5 bases and J gave up 5 bases; unmatched junction bases: 8. CDR3 length: 15 amino acids. The chain's CDR3 is CASSPRLAVRDTQYF. CDR3 bases: TGTGCCAGTAGTCCAAGACTAGCGGTTAGAGATACGCAGTATTTT.

V usage is TRBV6-5 and J usage is TRBJ2-1; the D gene is possibly TRBD1 (5 bases). Germline-derived CDR1 and CDR2 are MNHEY and SVGAGI. V was cut by 8 bases and J by 7 bases, with 21 bases left in between. This CDR3 comprises 15 residues. As DNA, the CDR3 is TGTGCCAGCGCAGCAGGGTCGACGTTTGGTAATGAGCAGTTCTTC. It codes for CASAAGSTFGNEQFF.

The chain recombines TRBV9 with TRBJ2-7; 10 positions agree with TRBD1. The germline V gene has CDR1 SGDLS and CDR2 YYNGEE. CDR3 size: 16 residues. The V gene end was trimmed by 4 bases and the J gene end by 3 bases; junction bases not matched to a gene: 10. DNA of the CDR3: TGTGCCAGCAGCCCCCAGGTAGGGACAGGGGTCTACGAGCAGTACTTC. Protein sequence: CASSPQVGTGVYEQYF.

This chain connects TRBV7-3 to TRBJ1-1; D is ambiguous. The V end lost 6 bases, the J end lost 0 bases, and 8 bases lay between the germline ends. Germline CDR1 SGHTA, CDR2 FQGTGA. The length of the CDR3 is 13 residues. The CDR3 loop is CASRSNVNTEAFF. In DNA, the CDR3 is TGTGCCAGCAGATCTAACGTGAACACTGAAGCTTTCTTT.